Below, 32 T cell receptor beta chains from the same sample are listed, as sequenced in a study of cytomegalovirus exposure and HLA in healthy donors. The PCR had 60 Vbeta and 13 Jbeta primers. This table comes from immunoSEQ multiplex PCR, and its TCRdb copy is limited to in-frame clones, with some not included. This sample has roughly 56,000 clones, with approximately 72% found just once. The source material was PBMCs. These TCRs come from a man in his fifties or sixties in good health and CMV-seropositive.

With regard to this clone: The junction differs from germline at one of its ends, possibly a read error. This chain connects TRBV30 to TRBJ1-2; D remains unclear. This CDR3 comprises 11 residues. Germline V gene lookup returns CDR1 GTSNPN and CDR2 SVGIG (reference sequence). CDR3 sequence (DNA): TGTGCCTGGAACCCAGGTGGTGGCTACTTCTTC. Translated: CAWNPGGGYFF.

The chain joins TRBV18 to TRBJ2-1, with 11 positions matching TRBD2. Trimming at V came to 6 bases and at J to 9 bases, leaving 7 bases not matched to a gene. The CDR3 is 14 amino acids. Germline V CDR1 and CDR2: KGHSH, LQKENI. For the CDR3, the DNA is TGTGCCAGCTCTTTTACTAGCGGGAGTCCTGAGCAGTTCTTC. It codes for CASSFTSGSPEQFF.

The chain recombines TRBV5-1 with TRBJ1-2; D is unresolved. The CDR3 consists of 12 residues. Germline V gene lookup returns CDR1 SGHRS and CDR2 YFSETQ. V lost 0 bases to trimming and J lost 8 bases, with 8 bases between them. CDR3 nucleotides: TGCGCCAGCAGCTTGGACGGTCCCGGCTACACCTTC. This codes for CASSLDGPGYTF.

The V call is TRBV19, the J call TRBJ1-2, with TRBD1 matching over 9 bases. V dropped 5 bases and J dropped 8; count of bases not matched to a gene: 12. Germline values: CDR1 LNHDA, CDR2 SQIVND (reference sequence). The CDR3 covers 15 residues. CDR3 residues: CASSPAGTGSRGYTF. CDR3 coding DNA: TGTGCCAGTAGTCCGGCCGGGACAGGGAGCCGGGGCTACACCTTC.

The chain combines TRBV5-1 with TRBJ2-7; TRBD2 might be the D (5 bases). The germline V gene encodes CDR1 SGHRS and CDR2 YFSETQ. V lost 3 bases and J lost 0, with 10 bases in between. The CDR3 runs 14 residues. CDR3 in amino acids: CASSSLGSSYEQYF. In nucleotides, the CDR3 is TGCGCCAGCAGCTCCCTAGGGAGCTCCTACGAGCAGTACTTC.

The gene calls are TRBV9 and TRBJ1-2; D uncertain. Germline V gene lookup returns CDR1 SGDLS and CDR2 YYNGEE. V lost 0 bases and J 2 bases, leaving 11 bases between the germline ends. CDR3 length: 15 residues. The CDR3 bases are TGTGCCAGCAGCGTAGGGGCAGGCTTAAACTATGGCTACACCTTC. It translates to CASSVGAGLNYGYTF.

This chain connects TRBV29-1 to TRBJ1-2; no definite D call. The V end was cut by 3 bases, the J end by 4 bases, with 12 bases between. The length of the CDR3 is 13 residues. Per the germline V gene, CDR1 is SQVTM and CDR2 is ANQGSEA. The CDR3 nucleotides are TGCAGCGTTGAGGTCCCCTATCGCTATGGCTACACCTTC. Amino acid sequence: CSVEVPYRYGYTF.

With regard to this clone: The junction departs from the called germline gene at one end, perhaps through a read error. The CDR3 region is CATSQDHRPTSENSPLHF. The CDR3, as DNA: TGTGCCACCAGCCAAGATCATCGACCTACTAGCGAAAATTCACCCCTCCACTTT. This sequence joins TRBV14 and TRBJ1-6; D unresolved. Germline CDR1 SGHDN, CDR2 FVKESK. The CDR3 extends over 18 amino acids. Together with reference TRBV14 and TRBJ1-6, the CDR3 gives the full variable domain: EAGVTQFPSHSVIEKGQTVTLRCDPISGHDNLYWYRRVMGKEIKFLLHFVKESKQDESGMPNNRFLAERTGGTYSTLKVQPAELEDSGVYFCATSQDHRPTSENSPLHFGNGTRLTVT.

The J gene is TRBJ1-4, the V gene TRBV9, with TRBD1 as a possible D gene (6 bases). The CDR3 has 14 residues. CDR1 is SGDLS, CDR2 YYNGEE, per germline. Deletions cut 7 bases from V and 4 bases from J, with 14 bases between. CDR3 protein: CASPRTGYNEKLFF. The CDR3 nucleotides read TGTGCCAGCCCCCGAACAGGGTATAATGAAAAACTGTTTTTT.

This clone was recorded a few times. The CDR3 nucleotides read TGTGCCAGCAGCCAAGTGATTGGCTTCGAGCAGTACTTC. This codes for CASSQVIGFEQYF. The chain has TRBV14 and TRBJ2-7; D gene ambiguous. With 1 base removed from V and 6 bases from J, the gap between germline ends came to 10 bases. CDR3 length equals 13 residues. CDR1 SGHDN and CDR2 FVKESK come from the germline V gene.

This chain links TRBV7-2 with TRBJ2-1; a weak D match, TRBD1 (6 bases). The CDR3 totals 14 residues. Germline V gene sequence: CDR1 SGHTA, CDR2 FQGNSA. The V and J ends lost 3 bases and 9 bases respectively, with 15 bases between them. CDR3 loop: CASSFGGLQVEQFF. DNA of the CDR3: TGTGCCAGCAGCTTTGGGGGCTTGCAGGTTGAGCAGTTCTTC.

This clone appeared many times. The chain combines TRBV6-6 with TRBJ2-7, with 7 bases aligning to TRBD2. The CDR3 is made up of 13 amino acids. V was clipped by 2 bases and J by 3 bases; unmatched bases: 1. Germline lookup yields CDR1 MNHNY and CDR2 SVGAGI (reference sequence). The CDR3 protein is CASSYGTIYEQYF. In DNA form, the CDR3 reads TGTGCCAGCAGTTACGGGACTATCTACGAGCAGTACTTC.

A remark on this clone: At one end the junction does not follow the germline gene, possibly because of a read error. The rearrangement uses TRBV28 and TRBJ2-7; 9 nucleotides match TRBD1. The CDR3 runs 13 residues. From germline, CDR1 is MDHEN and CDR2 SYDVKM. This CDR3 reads CATQRQGDHEQCF. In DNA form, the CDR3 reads TGTGCCACCCAACGACAGGGGGACCACGAGCAGTGCTTC.

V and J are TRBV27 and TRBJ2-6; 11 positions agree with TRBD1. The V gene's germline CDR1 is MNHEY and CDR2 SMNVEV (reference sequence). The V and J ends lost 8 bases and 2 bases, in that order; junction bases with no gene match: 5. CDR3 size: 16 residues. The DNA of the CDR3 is TGTGCCAGCGGGCCGGGACAGGGGGCTGGGGCCAACGTCCTGACTTTC. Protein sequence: CASGPGQGAGANVLTF. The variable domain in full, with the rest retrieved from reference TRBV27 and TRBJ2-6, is EAQVTQNPRYLITVTGKKLTVTCSQNMNHEYMSWYRQDPGLGLRQIYYSMNVEVTDKGDVPEGYKVSRKEKRNFPLILESPSPNQTSLYFCASGPGQGAGANVLTFGAGSRLTVL.

CDR3 sequence: CASSSWGQGSTEAFF. The CDR3 DNA is TGTGCCAGCAGCTCCTGGGGACAGGGAAGCACTGAAGCTTTCTTT. The chain joins TRBV7-2 to TRBJ1-1, with 9 bases lining up with TRBD1. The CDR3 loop spans 15 amino acids. Per germline, CDR1 SGHTA and CDR2 FQGNSA. After removal of 4 bases from V and 4 bases from J, the junction contained 7 bases not matched to a gene.

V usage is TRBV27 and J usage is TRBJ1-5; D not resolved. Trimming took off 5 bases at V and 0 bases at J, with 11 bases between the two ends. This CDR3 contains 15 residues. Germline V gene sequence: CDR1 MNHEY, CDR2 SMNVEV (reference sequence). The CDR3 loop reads CASSAPGYSNQPQHF. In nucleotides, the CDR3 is TGTGCCAGCAGTGCCCCGGGGTATAGCAATCAGCCCCAGCATTTT.

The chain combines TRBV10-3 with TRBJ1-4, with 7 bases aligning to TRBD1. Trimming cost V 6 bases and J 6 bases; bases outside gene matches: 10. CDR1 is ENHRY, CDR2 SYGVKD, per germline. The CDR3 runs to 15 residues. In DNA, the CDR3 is TGTGCCATCAGCGCCAGGGGGACACGTGATGAAAAACTGTTTTTT. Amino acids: CAISARGTRDEKLFF.

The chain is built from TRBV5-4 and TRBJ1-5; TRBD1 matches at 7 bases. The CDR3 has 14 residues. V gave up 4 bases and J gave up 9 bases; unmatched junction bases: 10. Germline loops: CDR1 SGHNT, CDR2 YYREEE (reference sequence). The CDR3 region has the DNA TGTGCCAGCAGCCGGAACAGGGGCCCAGGGCCCCAGCATTTT. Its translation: CASSRNRGPGPQHF.

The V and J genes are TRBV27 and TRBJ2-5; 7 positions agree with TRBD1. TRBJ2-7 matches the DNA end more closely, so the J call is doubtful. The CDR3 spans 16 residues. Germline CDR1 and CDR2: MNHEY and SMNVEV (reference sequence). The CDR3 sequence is CASSLRRDRPTYEQYF. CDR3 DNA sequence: TGTGCCAGCAGTCTTAGAAGGGACAGACCTACCTACGAGCAGTACTTC.

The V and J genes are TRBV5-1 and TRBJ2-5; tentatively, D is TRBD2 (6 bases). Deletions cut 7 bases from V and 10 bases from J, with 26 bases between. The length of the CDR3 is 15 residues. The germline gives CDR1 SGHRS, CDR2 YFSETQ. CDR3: CASRQNGREKEGQYF. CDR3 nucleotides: TGCGCCAGCCGTCAAAACGGCCGAGAAAAGGAGGGCCAGTACTTC.

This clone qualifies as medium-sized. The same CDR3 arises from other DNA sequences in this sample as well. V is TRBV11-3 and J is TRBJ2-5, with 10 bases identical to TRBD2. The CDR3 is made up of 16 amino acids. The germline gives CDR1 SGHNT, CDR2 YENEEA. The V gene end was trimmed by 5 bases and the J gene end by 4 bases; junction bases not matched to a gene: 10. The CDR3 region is CASSQGLARGLETQYF. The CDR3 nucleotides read TGTGCCAGCAGCCAGGGACTAGCGAGGGGTCTAGAGACCCAGTACTTC.

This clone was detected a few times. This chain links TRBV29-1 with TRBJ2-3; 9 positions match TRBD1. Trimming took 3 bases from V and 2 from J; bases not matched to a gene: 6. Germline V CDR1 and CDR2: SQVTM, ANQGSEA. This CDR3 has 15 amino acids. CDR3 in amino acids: CSVEMGQGYTDTQYF. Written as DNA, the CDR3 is TGCAGCGTTGAGATGGGACAGGGCTACACAGATACGCAGTATTTT.

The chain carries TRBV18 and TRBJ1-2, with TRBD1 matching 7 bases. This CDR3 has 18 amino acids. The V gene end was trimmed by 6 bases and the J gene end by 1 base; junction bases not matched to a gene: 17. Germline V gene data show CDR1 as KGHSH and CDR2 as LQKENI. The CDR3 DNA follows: TGTGCCAGCTCCCCTAGAGGGGGCCCTCCGACCTATAACTATGGCTACACCTTC. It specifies CASSPRGGPPTYNYGYTF.

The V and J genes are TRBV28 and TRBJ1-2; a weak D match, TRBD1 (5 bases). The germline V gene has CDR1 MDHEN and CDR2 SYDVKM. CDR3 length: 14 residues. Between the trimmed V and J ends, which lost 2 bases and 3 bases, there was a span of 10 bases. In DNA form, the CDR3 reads TGTGCCAGCAGTTTAAAAGGGGTCTACTATGGCTACACCTTC. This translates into CASSLKGVYYGYTF.

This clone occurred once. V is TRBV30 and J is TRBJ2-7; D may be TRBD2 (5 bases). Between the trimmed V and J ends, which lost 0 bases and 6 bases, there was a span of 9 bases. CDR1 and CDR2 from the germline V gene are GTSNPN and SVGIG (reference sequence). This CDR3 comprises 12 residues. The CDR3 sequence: CAWSVRGCEQYF. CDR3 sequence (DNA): TGTGCCTGGAGTGTACGAGGGTGCGAGCAGTACTTC. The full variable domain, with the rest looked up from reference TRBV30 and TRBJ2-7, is SQTIHQWPATLVQPVGSPLSLECTVEGTSNPNLYWYRQAAGRGLQLLFYSVGIGQISSEVPQNLSASRPQDRQFILSSKKLLLSDSGFYLCAWSVRGCEQYFGPGTRLTVT.

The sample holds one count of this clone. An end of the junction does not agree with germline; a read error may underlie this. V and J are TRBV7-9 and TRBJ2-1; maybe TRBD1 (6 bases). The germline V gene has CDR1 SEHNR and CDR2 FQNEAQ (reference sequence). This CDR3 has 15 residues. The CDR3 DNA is TGTTCCAGCAATAAGGGGGAGATGGTCCGCAATGAGCAGTTCTTC. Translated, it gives CSSNKGEMVRNEQFF.

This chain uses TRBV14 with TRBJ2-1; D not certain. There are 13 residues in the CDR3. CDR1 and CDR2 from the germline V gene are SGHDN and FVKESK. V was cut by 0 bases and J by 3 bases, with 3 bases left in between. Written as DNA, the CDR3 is TGTGCCAGCAGCCAAGAGTACTACAATGAGCAGTTCTTC. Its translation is CASSQEYYNEQFF.

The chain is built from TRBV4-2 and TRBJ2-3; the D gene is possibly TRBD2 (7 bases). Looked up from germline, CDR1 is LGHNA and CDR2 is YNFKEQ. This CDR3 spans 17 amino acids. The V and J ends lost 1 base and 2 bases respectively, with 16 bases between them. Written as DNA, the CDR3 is TGTGCCAGCAGCCAAGCGGGGGCGGGAGTCCCCACAGATACGCAGTATTTT. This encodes CASSQAGAGVPTDTQYF.

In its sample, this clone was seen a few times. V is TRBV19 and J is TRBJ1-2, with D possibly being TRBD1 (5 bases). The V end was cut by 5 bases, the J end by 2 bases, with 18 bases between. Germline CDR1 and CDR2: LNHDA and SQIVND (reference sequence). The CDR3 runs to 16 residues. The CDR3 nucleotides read TGTGCCAGTAGTTTTTCCGGGACGGGGGGAAACTATGGCTACACCTTC. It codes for CASSFSGTGGNYGYTF. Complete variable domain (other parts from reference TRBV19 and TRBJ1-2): DGGITQSPKYLFRKEGQNVTLSCEQNLNHDAMYWYRQDPGQGLRLIYYSQIVNDFQKGDIAEGYSVSREKKESFPLTVTSAQKNPTAFYLCASSFSGTGGNYGYTFGSGTRLTVV.

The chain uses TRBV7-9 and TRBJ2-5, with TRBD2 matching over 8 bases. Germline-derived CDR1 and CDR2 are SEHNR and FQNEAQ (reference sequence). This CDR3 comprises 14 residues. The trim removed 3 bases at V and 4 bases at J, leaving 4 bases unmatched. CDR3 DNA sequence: TGTGCCAGCAGCTTTGCGGGAGGTCGAGAGACCCAGTACTTC. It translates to CASSFAGGRETQYF.

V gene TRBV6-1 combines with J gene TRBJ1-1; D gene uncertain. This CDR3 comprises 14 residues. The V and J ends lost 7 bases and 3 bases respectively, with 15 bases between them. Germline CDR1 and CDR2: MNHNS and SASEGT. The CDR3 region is CASTLREGYTEAFF. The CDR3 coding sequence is TGTGCCAGCACCCTAAGGGAGGGATACACTGAAGCTTTCTTT.

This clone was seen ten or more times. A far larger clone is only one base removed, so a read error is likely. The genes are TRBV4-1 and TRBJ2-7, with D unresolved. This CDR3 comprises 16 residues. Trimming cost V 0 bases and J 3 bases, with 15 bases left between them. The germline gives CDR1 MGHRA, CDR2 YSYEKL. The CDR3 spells CASSQEAGKSYYEQYF. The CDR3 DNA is TGCGCCAGCAGCCAAGAAGCAGGAAAAAGCTACTACGAGCAGTACTTC.